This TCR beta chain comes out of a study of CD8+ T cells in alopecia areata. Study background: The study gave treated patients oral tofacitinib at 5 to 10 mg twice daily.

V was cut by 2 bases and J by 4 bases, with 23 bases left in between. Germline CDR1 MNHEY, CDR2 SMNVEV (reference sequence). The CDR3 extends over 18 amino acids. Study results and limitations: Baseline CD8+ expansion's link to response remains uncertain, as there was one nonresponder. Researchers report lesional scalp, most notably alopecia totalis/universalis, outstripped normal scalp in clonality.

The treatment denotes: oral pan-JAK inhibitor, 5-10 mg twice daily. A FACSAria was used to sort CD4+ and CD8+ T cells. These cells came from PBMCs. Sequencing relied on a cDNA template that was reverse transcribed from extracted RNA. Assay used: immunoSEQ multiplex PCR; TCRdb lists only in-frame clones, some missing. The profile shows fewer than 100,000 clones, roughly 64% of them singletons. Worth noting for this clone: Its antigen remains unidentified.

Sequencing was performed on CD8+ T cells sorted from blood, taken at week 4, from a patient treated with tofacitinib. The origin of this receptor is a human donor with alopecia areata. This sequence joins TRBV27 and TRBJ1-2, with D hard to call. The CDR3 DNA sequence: TGTGCCAGCAGTTTAATTGCCGGGCTCGGGCCGCAGAGCTATGGCTACACCTTC. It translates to CASSLIAGLGPQSYGYTF.